The next 29 T cell receptor beta chains were all read from a single sample in a study of human T cells and chemical hapten exposure. Specified time point: pre-sensitization, week 0. Treatment of the sample: therapeutic diphenylcyclopropenone sensitization with weekly scalp DPC. TCRdb redid the calling of the RACE reads with MiXCR, one entry per CDR3 protein. The repertoire holds roughly 80,000 distinct CDR3 sequences, with roughly 15% as singletons. The sample here was whole blood, taken in connection with sensitization to the hapten diphenylcyclopropenone (DPC). Every receptor here comes from a woman between 50 and 59 years old with alopecia areata. Some clones in this sample may be carry-over from other donors' samples.

This clonotype has more than one count but fewer than ten. The chain employs TRBV12-3 or TRBV12-4 and TRBJ2-2; 13 nucleotides agree with TRBD2. The CDR3 extends over 15 amino acids. V lost 5 bases to trimming and J lost 7 bases; unmatched junction nucleotides: 4. CDR3 sequence: CASSAGLAGIGELFF. The CDR3 DNA sequence: TGTGCCAGCAGTGCGGGACTAGCGGGAATCGGGGAGCTGTTTTTT.

This clonotype was seen more than once but under ten times. The chain carries TRBV20-1 and TRBJ2-1; 8 bases agree with TRBD1. V gave up 4 bases and J gave up 6 bases; unmatched junction bases: 8. Germline CDR1 and CDR2: DFQATT and SNEGSKA (reference sequence). This CDR3 is 14 amino acids long. The CDR3 nucleotides read TGCAGTGCTAACCACAGGGGGGTACGCAATGAGCAGTTCTTC. It specifies CSANHRGVRNEQFF.

This clonotype was counted ten times or more. The chain couples TRBV9 to TRBJ2-5; 9 bases are shared with TRBD2. The CDR3 consists of 16 residues. With 4 bases clipped from V and 1 base from J, the junction kept 8 bases outside the gene matches. In germline, CDR1 is SGDLS, CDR2 YYNGEE. CDR3: CASSRSTSGFQETQYF. DNA of the CDR3: TGTGCCAGCAGCCGATCGACTAGCGGCTTCCAAGAGACCCAGTACTTC.

This clonotype was recorded a few times. The chain recombines TRBV24-1 with TRBJ2-1, with 9 bases aligning to TRBD2. The trim removed 5 bases at V and 7 bases at J, leaving 8 bases unmatched. The CDR3 runs to 15 residues. Germline lookup yields CDR1 KGHDR and CDR2 SFDVKD. This CDR3 reads CATSGLAGDENEQFF. The CDR3 DNA sequence: TGTGCCACCAGTGGGTTAGCGGGAGATGAGAATGAGCAGTTCTTC.

The rearrangement joins TRBV7-9 to TRBJ2-7; 14 bases match TRBD2. Losses at the gene ends were 5 bases for V and 4 bases for J; bases not matched to a gene: 4. Germline V gene data show CDR1 as SEHNR and CDR2 as FQNEAQ (reference sequence). The length of the CDR3 is 15 residues. CDR3 sequence: CASSRWTSGRYEQYF. The CDR3 DNA reads as TGTGCCAGCAGCCGATGGACTAGCGGGAGGTACGAGCAGTACTTC.

The rearrangement joins TRBV7-8 to TRBJ2-7, with unresolved D. Germline CDR1 SGHVS, CDR2 FQNEAQ. The ends were cut back, 1 base at V and 7 bases at J, with 8 bases in the middle. The CDR3 loop spans 12 amino acids. CDR3 residues: CASSLDRWEQYF. CDR3 nucleotide sequence: TGTGCCAGCAGCTTAGATAGGTGGGAGCAGTACTTC.

This chain joins TRBV4-1 and TRBJ2-1, with 7 bases aligning to TRBD2. V lost 7 bases to trimming and J lost 4 bases; unmatched junction nucleotides: 10. Germline CDR1 MGHRA, CDR2 YSYEKL. This CDR3 comprises 15 residues. This CDR3 reads CASTQGASGYNEQFF. The CDR3 nucleotides are TGCGCCAGCACTCAAGGGGCTAGCGGATACAATGAGCAGTTCTTC.

V and J are TRBV2 and TRBJ2-1; D uncertain. V shed 8 bases and J shed 10 bases, with 9 bases lying between them. Germline-derived CDR1 and CDR2 are SNHLY and FYNNEI. The CDR3 has 10 residues. The CDR3 sequence: CASGRPEQFF. For the CDR3, the DNA is TGTGCCAGCGGGCGTCCCGAGCAGTTCTTC.

This clonotype occurred a few times. The rearrangement joins TRBV12-3 or TRBV12-4 to TRBJ1-2, with D possibly being TRBD1 (5 bases). This CDR3 spans 14 amino acids. Trimming removed 1 base from V and 3 bases from J, with 9 bases in between. CDR3 DNA sequence: TGTGCCAGCAGTTTAGGTGGGACGGACTATGGCTACACCTTC. Amino acids: CASSLGGTDYGYTF.

This clonotype has only a few counts. V gene TRBV10-1 combines with J gene TRBJ2-2; 12 nucleotides line up with TRBD2. After removal of 5 bases from V and 2 bases from J, the junction contained 3 bases not matched to a gene. Germline lookup yields CDR1 WNHNN and CDR2 SYGVQD (reference sequence). This CDR3 comprises 16 residues. The CDR3 sequence is CASSRTSGTNTGELFF. Written as DNA, the CDR3 is TGCGCCAGCAGTAGGACTAGCGGGACAAACACCGGGGAGCTGTTTTTT.

The chain joins TRBV29-1 to TRBJ1-2; TRBD1 matches 8 bases. Trimming cost V 7 bases and J 2 bases; bases outside gene matches: 6. The CDR3 is 13 amino acids. The germline gives CDR1 SQVTM, CDR2 ANQGSEA. The CDR3, as DNA: TGCAGCGGACAGACAGGGGAAAACTATGGCTACACCTTC. It translates to CSGQTGENYGYTF. The full variable domain, its missing parts supplied by reference TRBV29-1 and TRBJ1-2, is SAVISQKPSRDICQRGTSLTIQCQVDSQVTMMFWYRQQPGQSLTLIATANQGSEATYESGFVIDKFPISRPNLTFSTLTVSNMSPEDSSIYLCSGQTGENYGYTFGSGTRLTVV.

This clonotype occurred many times. J is TRBJ1-3 and V is TRBV29-1, with 7 positions matching TRBD1. The trim removed 7 bases at V and 3 bases at J, leaving 6 bases unmatched. The CDR3 length is 13 residues. Germline lookup yields CDR1 SQVTM and CDR2 ANQGSEA. The CDR3 here is CSASTGNGNTIYF. The CDR3 bases are TGCAGCGCCTCGACAGGGAATGGAAACACCATATATTTT.

The CDR3 DNA reads as TGTGCCAGCAGCTTAACGGGAGGTGGCTACACCTTC. Its protein is CASSLTGGGYTF. The J gene is TRBJ1-2, the V gene TRBV7-9; D gene uncertain. Germline V gene sequence: CDR1 SEHNR, CDR2 FQNEAQ (reference sequence). The germline V and J ends were trimmed by 2 bases and 7 bases, with 8 bases remaining between them. The CDR3 is made up of 12 amino acids.

The chain combines TRBV18 with TRBJ1-5, with 12 positions matching TRBD1. Germline V gene sequence: CDR1 KGHSH, CDR2 LQKENI. The trim removed 3 bases at V and 2 bases at J, leaving 8 bases unmatched. The CDR3 contains 18 residues. This CDR3 is CASSPGTGGAAGNQPQHF. The CDR3 coding sequence is TGTGCCAGCTCACCCGGGACAGGGGGCGCGGCGGGCAATCAGCCCCAGCATTTT.

This clonotype was counted ten times or more. The genes are TRBV27 and TRBJ2-1, with TRBD1 matching 10 bases. This CDR3 has 15 amino acids. The V gene end was trimmed by 6 bases and the J gene end by 5 bases; junction bases not matched to a gene: 7. Per the germline V gene, CDR1 is MNHEY and CDR2 is SMNVEV (reference sequence). The CDR3 region is CASRSGQGSNNEQFF. In nucleotides, the CDR3 is TGTGCCAGCAGATCGGGACAGGGGAGCAACAATGAGCAGTTCTTC.

Only a few counts were recorded for this clonotype. The rearrangement joins TRBV27 to TRBJ2-5; D is ambiguous. This CDR3 region has 16 residues. V was shortened by 4 bases and J by 4 bases, with 19 bases between the two germline ends. Germline CDR1 reads MNHEY; CDR2 reads SMNVEV (reference sequence). The CDR3 DNA is TGTGCCAGCAGTTATTCTGGATTGGGTTTTGTAGAGACCCAGTACTTC. This codes for CASSYSGLGFVETQYF.

This clonotype came up many times. V gene TRBV7-8 combines with J gene TRBJ1-2, with TRBD1 identical over 7 bases. Germline lookup yields CDR1 SGHVS and CDR2 FQNEAQ. V shed 5 bases and J 3 bases; nucleotides not matched to a gene: 15. This CDR3 is 17 amino acids long. The CDR3 DNA reads as TGTGCCAGCAGCCAACACACTAAGACAGGGTTCGACTATGGCTACACCTTC. Encoded protein: CASSQHTKTGFDYGYTF.

The rearrangement links TRBV20-1 to TRBJ2-7, with D perhaps matching TRBD2 (6 bases). The CDR3 spans 13 residues. V lost 4 bases, J lost 3 bases, and 13 bases lay in between. Germline V CDR1 and CDR2: DFQATT, SNEGSKA (reference sequence). The CDR3 DNA reads TGCAGTGCTATCGGAGGGGCCCTCTACGAGCAGTACTTC. Amino acid sequence: CSAIGGALYEQYF.

The chain joins TRBV18 to TRBJ2-7; perhaps D is TRBD1 or TRBD2 (7 bases each). The germline V gene has CDR1 KGHSH and CDR2 LQKENI. The CDR3 length is 18 residues. V gave up 3 bases and J gave up 8 bases, with 29 bases separating them. The CDR3 DNA follows: TGTGCCAGCTCACCGAGGCAGGGAGGGACAGCTGGCCCCAGGCAGCAGTACTTC. Translated, it gives CASSPRQGGTAGPRQQYF.

The chain carries TRBV12-3 or TRBV12-4 and TRBJ2-1; 14 nucleotides align to TRBD2. The trim removed 3 bases at V and 8 bases at J, leaving 3 bases unmatched. The CDR3 spans 15 residues. The DNA for the CDR3 is TGTGCCAGCAGTTTCGGGACTAGCGGGAGCTATGAGCAGTTCTTC. It translates to CASSFGTSGSYEQFF.

This clonotype appeared many times. The rearrangement uses TRBV10-1 and TRBJ1-3; D uncertain. CDR3 length: 13 amino acids. The germline V and J ends were trimmed by 8 bases and 0 bases, with 8 bases remaining between them. Germline CDR1 is WNHNN and CDR2 is SYGVQD (reference sequence). CDR3 coding DNA: TGCGCCAGCTGTTGTCCCTCTGGAAACACCATATATTTT. Its protein product is CASCCPSGNTIYF.

CDR3 DNA: TGCAGCGTCGCGCCCCGGGGACAGGGCTATGAGCAGTTCTTC. Its protein product is CSVAPRGQGYEQFF. This chain uses TRBV29-1 with TRBJ2-1, with 9 positions matching TRBD1. There are 14 residues in the CDR3. V was pared by 6 bases and J by 8 bases, with 11 bases of the junction left unmatched. CDR1 and CDR2 (germline): SQVTM, ANQGSEA.

In this sample, this clonotype turned up a few times. V gene TRBV5-1 combines with J gene TRBJ2-1, with 12 bases aligning to TRBD2. The germline CDR1 and CDR2 sequences are SGHRS and YFSETQ. The CDR3 totals 14 residues. The V and J ends lost 6 bases and 6 bases, in that order; junction bases with no gene match: 4. CDR3 nucleotides: TGCGCCAGCACCCCGGGACTAGCGGGCAATGAGCAGTTCTTC. Its protein product is CASTPGLAGNEQFF.

To note about this clonotype: One base away lies a much larger clone, so this may be a sequencing read error. The V and J genes are TRBV28 and TRBJ1-1; D not resolved. Germline CDR1 and CDR2: MDHEN and SYDVKM. V lost 4 bases to trimming and J lost 10 bases, with 19 bases between them. The CDR3 runs 14 residues. CDR3 loop: CASSSTEVASGAFF. The CDR3 DNA reads TGTGCCAGCAGTTCTACAGAGGTGGCGAGTGGAGCTTTCTTT.

This clonotype was counted at least ten times. In nucleotides, the CDR3 is TGCAGTGTTAAGAAAGGGACTAGAAGGAATGAGCAGTTCTTC. Translation gives CSVKKGTRRNEQFF. This chain connects TRBV20-1 to TRBJ2-1; 8 nucleotides match TRBD2. Germline V lookup: CDR1 DFQATT, CDR2 SNEGSKA (reference sequence). Losses at the gene ends were 7 bases for V and 7 bases for J; bases not matched to a gene: 12. The CDR3 contains 14 residues.

V usage is TRBV20-1 and J usage is TRBJ1-2; D is unclear. Per the germline V gene, CDR1 is DFQATT and CDR2 is SNEGSKA (reference sequence). The CDR3 runs 10 residues. Between the trimmed V and J ends, which lost 5 bases and 8 bases, there was a span of 9 bases. The chain's CDR3 is CSAGLSGYTF. CDR3 DNA sequence: TGCAGTGCTGGGCTCAGCGGCTACACCTTC.

The V call is TRBV18, the J call TRBJ2-3; 11 bases are shared with TRBD2. This CDR3 contains 19 residues. The junction had 17 bases not matched to a gene; V was cut back by 3 bases and J by 6 bases. Germline CDR1 KGHSH, CDR2 LQKENI. Written as DNA, the CDR3 is TGTGCCAGCTCACCGCGTGGGACTAGCGGAATTAAACGGTTCGATACGCAGTATTTT. It specifies CASSPRGTSGIKRFDTQYF.

The CDR3 DNA follows: TGTGCCAGCAGTCCCGGGACGGGATTGACGCAGTATTTT. As protein: CASSPGTGLTQYF. V and J are TRBV11-3 and TRBJ2-3, with D perhaps being TRBD1 or TRBD2 (5 bases each). Trimming shortened V by 6 bases and J by 9 bases, and 16 bases separated the two germline ends. Per the germline V gene, CDR1 is SGHNT and CDR2 is YENEEA. This CDR3 has 13 amino acids.

This clonotype was observed a handful of times. The chain joins TRBV5-1 to TRBJ2-1; 7 nucleotides match TRBD1. Germline CDR1 and CDR2: SGHRS and YFSETQ. The V gene end was trimmed by 2 bases and the J gene end by 2 bases; junction bases not matched to a gene: 4. This CDR3 has 15 amino acids. The CDR3 loop is CASSLWDSPYNEQFF. CDR3 nucleotides: TGCGCCAGCAGCTTATGGGACAGCCCCTACAATGAGCAGTTCTTC.